The next 24 T cell receptor beta chains were all read from a single sample in a study of blood T cell repertoires in COVID-19. Some clones are missing from TCRdb's copy, which holds only in-frame ones; the method was immunoSEQ multiplex PCR. The table has 200,000 to 250,000 clones, around three quarters seen once. Sequenced material: peripheral blood. All receptors come from a woman aged 70 to 79 with acute or convalescent COVID-19.

The rearrangement links TRBV3-1 (or the pseudogene TRBV3-2) to TRBJ1-2; D is ambiguous. The germline CDR1 and CDR2 sequences are LGHDT and YNNKEL (reference sequence). Trimming shortened V by 0 bases and J by 7 bases, and 6 bases separated the two germline ends. The CDR3 is 12 amino acids. Written as DNA, the CDR3 is TGTGCCAGCAGCCAAGAACGGGGTGGCTACACCTTC. This gives the protein CASSQERGGYTF.

The chain combines TRBV2 with TRBJ2-7, with no clear D. This CDR3 has 12 amino acids. CDR1 and CDR2 from the germline V gene are SNHLY and FYNNEI. Deletions cut 0 bases from V and 6 bases from J, with 6 bases between. CDR3 residues: CASSEASFEQYF. DNA for the CDR3: TGTGCCAGCAGTGAAGCTTCATTCGAGCAGTACTTC.

The chain uses TRBV19 and TRBJ1-3; the D is unclear. The V gene's germline CDR1 is LNHDA and CDR2 SQIVND (reference sequence). V gave up 0 bases and J gave up 0 bases, with 9 bases separating them. The CDR3 sequence is 16 residues long. CDR3 sequence reads: CASSIDRGSSGNTIYF. CDR3 DNA sequence: TGTGCCAGTAGTATAGATCGCGGGAGCTCTGGAAACACCATATATTTT.

The rearrangement uses TRBV3-1 (or the pseudogene TRBV3-2) and TRBJ2-7, with 12 nucleotides matching TRBD2. The CDR3 is 17 residues long. Trimming cost V 6 bases and J 1 base; bases outside gene matches: 10. From germline, CDR1 is LGHDT and CDR2 YNNKEL (reference sequence). The CDR3 DNA reads TGTGCCAGCAGAGGACTAGCGGGACCATACCCTTCCTACGAGCAGTACTTC. Its translation is CASRGLAGPYPSYEQYF.

The sample holds one count of this clone. The chain combines TRBV18 with TRBJ2-7; no clear D. The CDR3 runs 14 residues. Trimming took off 0 bases at V and 3 bases at J, with 9 bases between the two ends. Germline V CDR1 and CDR2: KGHSH, LQKENI. The CDR3 DNA sequence: TGTGCCAGCTCACCACCGAGCCTAGACTACGAGCAGTACTTC. It is translated as CASSPPSLDYEQYF.

This chain connects TRBV10-3 to TRBJ2-1; 8 bases map to TRBD2. Germline assignment: CDR1 ENHRY and CDR2 SYGVKD. V lost 0 bases to trimming and J lost 4 bases; unmatched junction nucleotides: 8. This CDR3 comprises 17 residues. This chain's CDR3 is CAISESERELKYNEQFF. The CDR3 bases are TGTGCCATCAGTGAGTCCGAGCGGGAGTTGAAATACAATGAGCAGTTCTTC.

DNA for the CDR3: TGCGCCAGCAGGCGGGGACTAGCGGGGGTCACAGATACGCAGTATTTT. It is translated as CASRRGLAGVTDTQYF. V is TRBV5-1 and J is TRBJ2-3; 14 bases are shared with TRBD2. The J segment lost 2 bases and the V segment lost 5 bases, leaving 4 bases of the junction unmatched. Germline lookup yields CDR1 SGHRS and CDR2 YFSETQ. The CDR3 consists of 16 residues.

The J gene is TRBJ2-4, the V gene TRBV6-5, with D maybe TRBD1 (7 bases). Per the germline V gene, CDR1 is MNHEY and CDR2 is SVGAGI. V lost 8 bases and J 5 bases, leaving 13 bases between the germline ends. The CDR3 is 13 amino acids. The CDR3 sequence: CASGRGDENIQYF. As DNA, the CDR3 is TGTGCCAGCGGCAGGGGGGACGAAAACATTCAGTACTTC.

In this sample, this clone turned up a few times. The V and J genes are TRBV7-2 and TRBJ2-1; 8 nucleotides agree with TRBD1. With V trimmed by 2 bases and J by 2 bases, 5 bases remained unmatched. Germline V gene data show CDR1 as SGHTA and CDR2 as FQGNSA. This CDR3 has 16 amino acids. CDR3 region: CASSLFQGQAYNEQFF. The CDR3 DNA sequence: TGTGCCAGCAGCTTATTCCAGGGACAGGCCTACAATGAGCAGTTCTTC.

V usage is TRBV28 and J usage is TRBJ1-4, with a possible D match to TRBD1 (5 bases). V lost 6 bases and J lost 5, with 13 bases in between. This CDR3 has 14 amino acids. Germline CDR1 is MDHEN and CDR2 is SYDVKM. The CDR3 loop reads CASRVGTPNEKLFF. The CDR3 nucleotides are TGTGCCAGCAGGGTTGGGACTCCGAATGAAAAACTGTTTTTT. Full variable domain (outside the CDR3, taken from reference TRBV28 and TRBJ1-4): DVKVTQSSRYLVKRTGEKVFLECVQDMDHENMFWYRQDPGLGLRLIYFSYDVKMKEKGDIPEGYSVSREKKERFSLILESASTNQTSMYLCASRVGTPNEKLFFGSGTQLSVL.

For the CDR3, the DNA is TGTGCCAGCAGCCAAGGAGGGTGGGAGGAAAAACTGTTTTTT. It encodes CASSQGGWEEKLFF. The V call is TRBV3-1 (or the pseudogene TRBV3-2), the J call TRBJ1-4; D remains ambiguous. V lost 1 base, J lost 8 bases, and 11 bases lay in between. This CDR3 comprises 14 residues. The germline CDR1 and CDR2 sequences are LGHDT and YNNKEL (reference sequence).

This clone was counted a single time. The chain uses TRBV25-1 and TRBJ2-7; D unclear. V lost 2 bases to trimming and J lost 3 bases, with 11 bases between them. Germline CDR1 and CDR2: MGHDK and SYGVNS. The CDR3 consists of 14 residues. CDR3 DNA: TGTGCCAGCAGTGAAAACCAGGTGATCTACGAGCAGTACTTC. It codes for CASSENQVIYEQYF.

The chain employs TRBV25-1 and TRBJ2-2; 8 nucleotides agree with TRBD1. Germline V gene sequence: CDR1 MGHDK, CDR2 SYGVNS. This CDR3 spans 16 amino acids. With V trimmed by 1 base and J by 3 bases, 4 bases remained unmatched. Here the CDR3 reads CASSESGTGYTGELFF. The CDR3 DNA is TGTGCCAGCAGTGAATCTGGGACAGGATACACCGGGGAGCTGTTTTTT.

The V call is TRBV5-1, the J call TRBJ2-7; no clear D. V lost 4 bases, J lost 0 bases, and 8 bases lay in between. CDR3 length equals 13 residues. Germline V gene sequence: CDR1 SGHRS, CDR2 YFSETQ. The CDR3: CASSKTDSYEQYF. The DNA for the CDR3 is TGCGCCAGCAGCAAGACTGACTCCTACGAGCAGTACTTC.

V usage is TRBV11-2 and J usage is TRBJ1-6; D gene uncertain. The ends were cut back, 7 bases at V and 8 bases at J, with 9 bases in the middle. The CDR3 has 12 residues. Germline CDR1 and CDR2: SGHAT and FQNNGV. The CDR3 region is CASNEGHSPLHF. The CDR3 DNA reads TGTGCCAGCAACGAGGGTCATTCACCCCTCCACTTT.

The genes are TRBV11-2 and TRBJ2-1; D gene unclear. CDR1 and CDR2 (germline): SGHAT, FQNNGV. The CDR3 sequence is 16 residues long. V lost 4 bases, J lost 7 bases, and 20 bases lay in between. CDR3 sequence (DNA): TGTGCCAGCAGCTCCCGTGGAGCGCTCGGATATAATGAGCAGTTCTTC. Its protein is CASSSRGALGYNEQFF.

This clone was seen a few times. In the same sample, other DNA sequences code for this CDR3. V and J are TRBV7-9 and TRBJ2-1; 7 nucleotides line up with TRBD2. The germline V gene has CDR1 SEHNR and CDR2 FQNEAQ (reference sequence). Losses at the gene ends were 4 bases for V and 4 bases for J; bases not matched to a gene: 7. This CDR3 spans 15 amino acids. The CDR3 sequence is CASSSLAGYYNEQFF. The CDR3 nucleotides read TGTGCCAGCAGCTCGTTAGCGGGTTATTACAATGAGCAGTTCTTC. The whole variable domain, filled in from reference TRBV7-9 and TRBJ2-1, reads DTGVSQNPRHKITKRGQNVTFRCDPISEHNRLYWYRQTLGQGPEFLTYFQNEAQLEKSRLLSDRFSAERPKGSFSTLEIQRTEQGDSAMYLCASSSLAGYYNEQFFGPGTRLTVL.

The chain employs TRBV3-1 (or the pseudogene TRBV3-2) and TRBJ2-3, with TRBD2 matching over 7 bases. CDR1 and CDR2 (germline): LGHDT, YNNKEL (reference sequence). This CDR3 spans 15 amino acids. The trim removed 3 bases at V and 3 bases at J, leaving 6 bases unmatched. CDR3 region: CASSQAAGLTDTQYF. The CDR3 DNA is TGTGCCAGCAGCCAGGCAGCGGGGCTTACAGATACGCAGTATTTT.

The genes are TRBV6-6 and TRBJ2-1; TRBD1 aligns across 11 bases. The V gene end was trimmed by 6 bases and the J gene end by 1 base; junction bases not matched to a gene: 17. Germline-derived CDR1 and CDR2 are MNHNY and SVGAGI (reference sequence). The CDR3 runs to 20 residues. Here the CDR3 reads CASSPPSGQGALWSYNEQFF. DNA of the CDR3: TGTGCCAGCAGCCCGCCCTCCGGACAGGGGGCCCTTTGGTCCTACAATGAGCAGTTCTTC.

The chain links TRBV5-1 to TRBJ2-7; possible D gene TRBD2, 6 bases. V lost 3 bases, J lost 3 bases, and 13 bases lay in between. Germline lookup yields CDR1 SGHRS and CDR2 YFSETQ. The CDR3 is 14 amino acids. CDR3 in DNA: TGCGCCAGCAGCTCCGGGACTGCCCTCTACGAGCAGTACTTC. This encodes CASSSGTALYEQYF. Full variable domain (rest looked up from reference TRBV5-1 and TRBJ2-7): KAGVTQTPRYLIKTRGQQVTLSCSPISGHRSVSWYQQTPGQGLQFLFEYFSETQRNKGNFPGRFSGRQFSNSRSEMNVSTLELGDSALYLCASSSGTALYEQYFGPGTRLTVT.

The J gene is TRBJ2-3, the V gene TRBV7-6, with TRBD2 as a possible D gene (5 bases). V was clipped by 6 bases and J by 0 bases, with 7 bases between them. The CDR3 is 13 residues long. The V gene's germline CDR1 is SGHVS and CDR2 FNYEAQ. The CDR3 DNA is TGTGCCAGCAGACTAGGAAGCACAGATACGCAGTATTTT. As protein: CASRLGSTDTQYF.

V usage is TRBV4-1 and J usage is TRBJ2-3, with 7 bases matching TRBD2. CDR1 MGHRA and CDR2 YSYEKL come from the germline V gene. This CDR3 region has 16 residues. V gave up 4 bases and J gave up 1 base; unmatched junction bases: 8. The CDR3, as DNA: TGCGCCAGCAGCCGGGGGTCGGCGGGAGGCACAGATACGCAGTATTTT. Translated: CASSRGSAGGTDTQYF.

This clone was observed a handful of times. V usage is TRBV6-5 and J usage is TRBJ2-2, with TRBD2 matching over 7 bases. V was pared by 0 bases and J by 7 bases, with 5 bases of the junction left unmatched. Germline loops: CDR1 MNHEY, CDR2 SVGAGI. The CDR3 is 15 amino acids. CDR3 nucleotides: TGTGCCAGCAGTTACTCGCGGGAGACGGGCGGGGAGCTGTTTTTT. The encoded protein is CASSYSRETGGELFF.

The chain has TRBV28 and TRBJ1-4, with TRBD1 matching over 8 bases. V lost 3 bases and J lost 7; bases outside the gene matches: 13. Germline V lookup: CDR1 MDHEN, CDR2 SYDVKM. The CDR3 is 17 residues long. The CDR3: CASSFRGRGQASEKLFF. CDR3 bases: TGTGCCAGCAGTTTCAGGGGCAGGGGACAGGCGAGTGAAAAACTGTTTTTT.